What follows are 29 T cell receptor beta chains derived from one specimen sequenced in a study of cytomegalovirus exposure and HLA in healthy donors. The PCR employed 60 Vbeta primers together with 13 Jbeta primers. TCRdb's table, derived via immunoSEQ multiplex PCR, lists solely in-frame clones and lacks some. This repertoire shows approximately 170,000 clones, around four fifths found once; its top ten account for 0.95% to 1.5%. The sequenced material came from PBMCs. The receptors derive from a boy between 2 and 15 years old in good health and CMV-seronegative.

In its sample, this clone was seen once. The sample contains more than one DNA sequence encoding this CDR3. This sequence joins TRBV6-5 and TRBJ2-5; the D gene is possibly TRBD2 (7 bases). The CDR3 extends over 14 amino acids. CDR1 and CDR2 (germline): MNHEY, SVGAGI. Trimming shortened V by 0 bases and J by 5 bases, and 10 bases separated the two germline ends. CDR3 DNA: TGTGCCAGCAGTTACTCCGGGGGGCAGGAGACCCAGTACTTC. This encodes CASSYSGGQETQYF.

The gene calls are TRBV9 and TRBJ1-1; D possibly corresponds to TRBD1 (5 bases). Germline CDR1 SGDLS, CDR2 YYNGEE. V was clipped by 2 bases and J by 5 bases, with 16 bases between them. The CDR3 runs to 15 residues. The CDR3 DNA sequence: TGTGCCAGCAGCGTTGGCGGGGCGTTGGGAACTGAAGCTTTCTTT. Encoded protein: CASSVGGALGTEAFF.

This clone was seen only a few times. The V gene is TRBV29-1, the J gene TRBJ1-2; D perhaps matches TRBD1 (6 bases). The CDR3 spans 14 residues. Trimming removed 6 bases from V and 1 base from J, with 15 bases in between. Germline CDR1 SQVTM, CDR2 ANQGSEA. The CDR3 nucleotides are TGCAGCGTGGAACCCGGGACAAATAACTATGGCTACACCTTC. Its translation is CSVEPGTNNYGYTF.

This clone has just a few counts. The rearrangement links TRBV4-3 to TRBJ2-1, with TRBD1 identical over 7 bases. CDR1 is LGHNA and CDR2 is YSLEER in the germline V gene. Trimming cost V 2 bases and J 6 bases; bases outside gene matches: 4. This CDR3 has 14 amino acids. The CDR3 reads CASSQRTGVNEQFF. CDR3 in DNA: TGCGCCAGCAGCCAAAGGACAGGAGTCAATGAGCAGTTCTTC.

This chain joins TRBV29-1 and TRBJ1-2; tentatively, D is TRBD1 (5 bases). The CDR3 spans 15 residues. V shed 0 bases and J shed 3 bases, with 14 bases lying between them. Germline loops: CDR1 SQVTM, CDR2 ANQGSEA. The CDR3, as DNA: TGCAGCGTTGAAGATTCAGGGTCGGATTACTATGGCTACACCTTC. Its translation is CSVEDSGSDYYGYTF.

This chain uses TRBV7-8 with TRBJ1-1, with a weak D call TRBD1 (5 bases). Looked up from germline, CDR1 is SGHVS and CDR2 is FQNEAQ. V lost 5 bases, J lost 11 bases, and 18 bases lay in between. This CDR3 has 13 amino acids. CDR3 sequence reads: CASSAGGTAMAFF. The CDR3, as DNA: TGTGCCAGCAGCGCCGGGGGGACGGCTATGGCTTTCTTT.

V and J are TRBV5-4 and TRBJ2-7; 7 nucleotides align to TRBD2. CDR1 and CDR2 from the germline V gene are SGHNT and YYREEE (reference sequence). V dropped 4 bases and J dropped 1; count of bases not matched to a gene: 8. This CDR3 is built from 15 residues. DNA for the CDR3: TGTGCCAGCAGCCTGAACCTAGCGGCATCCTACGAGCAGTACTTC. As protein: CASSLNLAASYEQYF.

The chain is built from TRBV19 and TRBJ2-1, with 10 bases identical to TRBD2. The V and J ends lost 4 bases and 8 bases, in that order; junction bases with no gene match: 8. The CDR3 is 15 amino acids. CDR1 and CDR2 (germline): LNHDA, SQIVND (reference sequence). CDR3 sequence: CASSTKRGGRDEQFF. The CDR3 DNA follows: TGTGCCAGTAGTACCAAGCGGGGGGGCAGGGATGAGCAGTTCTTC. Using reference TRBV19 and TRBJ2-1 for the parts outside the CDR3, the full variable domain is DGGITQSPKYLFRKEGQNVTLSCEQNLNHDAMYWYRQDPGQGLRLIYYSQIVNDFQKGDIAEGYSVSREKKESFPLTVTSAQKNPTAFYLCASSTKRGGRDEQFFGPGTRLTVL.

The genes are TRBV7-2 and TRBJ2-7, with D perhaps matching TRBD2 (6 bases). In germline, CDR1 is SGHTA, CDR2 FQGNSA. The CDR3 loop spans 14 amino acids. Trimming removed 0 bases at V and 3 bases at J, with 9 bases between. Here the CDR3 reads CASSLAEGYYEQYF. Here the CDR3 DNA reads TGTGCCAGCAGCTTAGCGGAGGGGTACTACGAGCAGTACTTC.

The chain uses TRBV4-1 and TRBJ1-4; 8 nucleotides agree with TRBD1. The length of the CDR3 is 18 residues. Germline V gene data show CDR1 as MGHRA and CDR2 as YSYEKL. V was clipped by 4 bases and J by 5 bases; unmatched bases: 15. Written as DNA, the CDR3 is TGCGCCAGCAGCCTATCTCTGAGCCGGACAGGGCGAAATGAAAAACTGTTTTTT. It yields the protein CASSLSLSRTGRNEKLFF.

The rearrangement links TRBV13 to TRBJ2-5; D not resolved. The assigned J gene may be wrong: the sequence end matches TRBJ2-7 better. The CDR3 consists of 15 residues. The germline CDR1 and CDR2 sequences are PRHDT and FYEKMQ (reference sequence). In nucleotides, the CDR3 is TGTGCCAGCAGCTTCGTCTCCGATCCAATCTACGAGCAGTACTTC. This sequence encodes CASSFVSDPIYEQYF.

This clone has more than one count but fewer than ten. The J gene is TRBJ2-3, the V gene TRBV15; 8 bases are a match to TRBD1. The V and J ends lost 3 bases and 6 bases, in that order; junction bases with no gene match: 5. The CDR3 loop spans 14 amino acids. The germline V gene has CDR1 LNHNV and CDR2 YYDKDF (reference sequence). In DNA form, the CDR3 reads TGTGCCACCAGCAGCCAGGGGGCCGGGGATACGCAGTATTTT. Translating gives CATSSQGAGDTQYF.

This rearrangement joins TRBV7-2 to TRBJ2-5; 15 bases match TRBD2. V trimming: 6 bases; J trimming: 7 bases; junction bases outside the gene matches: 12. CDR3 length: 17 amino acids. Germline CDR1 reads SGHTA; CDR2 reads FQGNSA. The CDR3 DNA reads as TGTGCCAGCAGTCGGACTAGCGGGAGGGCCGATCTTGGGACCCAGTACTTC. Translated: CASSRTSGRADLGTQYF.

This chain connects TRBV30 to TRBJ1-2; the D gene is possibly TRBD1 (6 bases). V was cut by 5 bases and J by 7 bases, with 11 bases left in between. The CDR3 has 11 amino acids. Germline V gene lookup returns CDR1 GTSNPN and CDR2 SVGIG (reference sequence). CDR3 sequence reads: CAWYRAGGYTF. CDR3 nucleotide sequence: TGTGCCTGGTACAGGGCTGGTGGCTACACCTTC.

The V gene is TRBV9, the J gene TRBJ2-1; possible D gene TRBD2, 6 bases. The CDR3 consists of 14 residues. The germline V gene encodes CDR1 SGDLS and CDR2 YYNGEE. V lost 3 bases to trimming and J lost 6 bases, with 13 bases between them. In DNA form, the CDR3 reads TGTGCCAGCAGCGACTCTAGCGCGGGCAATGAGCAGTTCTTC. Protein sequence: CASSDSSAGNEQFF.

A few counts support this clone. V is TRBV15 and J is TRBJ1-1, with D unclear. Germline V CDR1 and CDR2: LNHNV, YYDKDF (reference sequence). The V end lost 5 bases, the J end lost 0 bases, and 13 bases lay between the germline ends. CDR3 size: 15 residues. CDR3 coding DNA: TGTGCCACCAGCTCTCCTGGCACCTTGAACACTGAAGCTTTCTTT. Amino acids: CATSSPGTLNTEAFF.

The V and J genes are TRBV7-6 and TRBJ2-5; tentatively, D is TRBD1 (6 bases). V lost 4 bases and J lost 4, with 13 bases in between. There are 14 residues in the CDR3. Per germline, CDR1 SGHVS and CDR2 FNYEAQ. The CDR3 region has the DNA TGTGCCAGCAGCTCCCAGACAGGAGGAGAGACCCAGTACTTC. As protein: CASSSQTGGETQYF.

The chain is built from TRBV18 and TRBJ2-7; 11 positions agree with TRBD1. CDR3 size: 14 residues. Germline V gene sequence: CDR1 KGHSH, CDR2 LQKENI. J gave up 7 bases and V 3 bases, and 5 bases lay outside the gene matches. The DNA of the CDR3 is TGTGCCAGCTCACCGGGACAGGGGGTGGAGGAGCAGTACTTC. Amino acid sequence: CASSPGQGVEEQYF.

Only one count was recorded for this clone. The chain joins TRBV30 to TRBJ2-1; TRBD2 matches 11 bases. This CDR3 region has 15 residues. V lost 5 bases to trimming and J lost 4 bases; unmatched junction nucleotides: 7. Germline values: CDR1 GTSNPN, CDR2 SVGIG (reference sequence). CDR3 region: CAWDGTSGRYNEQFF. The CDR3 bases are TGTGCCTGGGACGGGACTAGCGGACGATACAATGAGCAGTTCTTC.

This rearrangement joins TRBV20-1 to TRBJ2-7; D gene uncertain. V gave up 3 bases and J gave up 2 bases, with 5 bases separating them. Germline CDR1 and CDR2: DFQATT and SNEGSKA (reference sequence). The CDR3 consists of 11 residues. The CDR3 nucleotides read TGCAGTGCTAGTCAAACCTACGAGCAGTACTTC. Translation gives CSASQTYEQYF.

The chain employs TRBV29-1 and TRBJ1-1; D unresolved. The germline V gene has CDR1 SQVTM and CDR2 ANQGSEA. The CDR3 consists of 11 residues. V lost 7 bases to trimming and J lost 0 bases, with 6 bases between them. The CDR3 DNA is TGCAGCGGCGAAATGAACACTGAAGCTTTCTTT. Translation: CSGEMNTEAFF.

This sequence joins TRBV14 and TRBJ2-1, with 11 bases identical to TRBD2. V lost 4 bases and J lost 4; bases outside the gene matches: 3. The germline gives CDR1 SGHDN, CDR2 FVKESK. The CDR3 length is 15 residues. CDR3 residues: CASSPLAGGYNEQFF. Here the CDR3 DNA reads TGTGCCAGCAGCCCCCTAGCGGGAGGTTACAATGAGCAGTTCTTC.

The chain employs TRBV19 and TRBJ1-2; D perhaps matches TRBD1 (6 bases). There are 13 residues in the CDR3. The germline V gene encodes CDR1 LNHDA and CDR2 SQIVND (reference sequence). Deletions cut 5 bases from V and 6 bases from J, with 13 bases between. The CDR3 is CASSERGLDGYTF. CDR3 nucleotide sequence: TGTGCCAGTAGTGAGAGGGGGTTAGATGGCTACACCTTC.

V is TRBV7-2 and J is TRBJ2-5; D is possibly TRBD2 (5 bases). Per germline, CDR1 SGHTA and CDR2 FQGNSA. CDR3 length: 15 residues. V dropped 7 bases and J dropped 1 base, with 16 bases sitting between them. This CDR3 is CASTRQAGSQETQYF. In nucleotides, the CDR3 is TGTGCCAGCACCCGGCAGGCGGGTAGCCAAGAGACCCAGTACTTC.

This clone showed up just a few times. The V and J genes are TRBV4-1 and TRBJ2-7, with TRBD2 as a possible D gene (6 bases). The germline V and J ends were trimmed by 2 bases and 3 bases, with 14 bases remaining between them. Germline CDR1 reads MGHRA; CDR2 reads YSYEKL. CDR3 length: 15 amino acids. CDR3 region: CASSQRDSDYYEQYF. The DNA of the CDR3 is TGCGCCAGCAGCCAAAGGGACTCCGACTACTACGAGCAGTACTTC.

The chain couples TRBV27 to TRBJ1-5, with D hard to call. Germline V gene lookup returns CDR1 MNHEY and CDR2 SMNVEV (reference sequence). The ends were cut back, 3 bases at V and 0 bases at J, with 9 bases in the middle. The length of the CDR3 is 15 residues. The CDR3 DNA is TGTGCCAGCAGTTTCAGCGGCAATAGCAATCAGCCCCAGCATTTT. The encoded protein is CASSFSGNSNQPQHF.

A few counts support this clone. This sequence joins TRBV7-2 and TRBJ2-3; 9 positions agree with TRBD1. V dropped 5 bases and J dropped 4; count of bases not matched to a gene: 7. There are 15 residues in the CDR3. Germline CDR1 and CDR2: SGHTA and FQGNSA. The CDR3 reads CASSRGQGRADTQYF. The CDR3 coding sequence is TGTGCCAGCAGCCGGGGACAGGGAAGAGCAGATACGCAGTATTTT. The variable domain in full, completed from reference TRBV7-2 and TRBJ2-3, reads GAGVSQSPSNKVTEKGKDVELRCDPISGHTALYWYRQSLGQGLEFLIYFQGNSAPDKSGLPSDRFSAERTGGSVSTLTIQRTQQEDSAVYLCASSRGQGRADTQYFGPGTRLTVL.

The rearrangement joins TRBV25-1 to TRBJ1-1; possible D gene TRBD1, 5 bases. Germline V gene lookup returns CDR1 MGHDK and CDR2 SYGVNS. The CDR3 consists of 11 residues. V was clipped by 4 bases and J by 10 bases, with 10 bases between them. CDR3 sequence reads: CASSGGVTAFF. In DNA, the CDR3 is TGTGCCAGCAGTGGGGGGGTAACAGCTTTCTTT.

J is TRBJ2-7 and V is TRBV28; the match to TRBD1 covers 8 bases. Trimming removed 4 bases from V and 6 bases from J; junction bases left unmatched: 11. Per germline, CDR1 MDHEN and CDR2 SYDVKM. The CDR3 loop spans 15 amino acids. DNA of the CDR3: TGTGCCAGCAGTTCGACAGGACAGGGCATAGCCGAGCAGTACTTC. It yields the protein CASSSTGQGIAEQYF.